These T cell receptor beta chains were read from a single sample in a study of blood T cell repertoires in COVID-19. TCRdb keeps only in-frame clones here, not all; method: immunoSEQ multiplex PCR. Here the sample spans approximately 270,000 clones, 75% to 95% being singletons. Input material: PBMCs or T cells enriched from blood (not recorded which). The receptors come from a man in his forties who had been exposed to COVID-19. Each CDR3 is given with its conserved first and last residue. The order of the fields is J gene, V gene, D gene, clone size, CDR3 protein, CDR3 DNA. A D gene is named only where the DNA matches it firmly. Clone size, where shown, is once, few, many, or a class for clones that have expanded.

J: TRBJ1-5
V: TRBV9
D: NA
size: NA
CDR3: CASSVGAGGNQPQHF
DNA: TGTGCCAGCAGCGTAGGTGCAGGGGGCAATCAGCCCCAGCATTTT

J: TRBJ2-7
V: TRBV6-5
D: TRBD2
size: NA
CDR3: CASSSSGEGAQYF
DNA: TGTGCCAGCAGCTCCTCCGGGGAGGGAGCGCAGTACTTC

J: TRBJ2-1
V: TRBV30
D: TRBD2
size: NA
CDR3: CAWRGGSSYNEQFF
DNA: TGTGCCTGGCGGGGGGGGAGCTCCTACAATGAGCAGTTCTTC

J: TRBJ1-5
V: TRBV7-6
D: NA
size: NA
CDR3: CASSLGSGGNQPQHF
DNA: TGTGCCAGCAGCTTAGGTTCGGGGGGCAATCAGCCCCAGCATTTT

J: TRBJ1-4
V: TRBV19
D: NA
size: once
CDR3: CASSMGGTNEKLFF
DNA: TGTGCCAGTAGTATGGGGGGAACTAATGAAAAACTGTTTTTT

J: TRBJ2-7
V: TRBV27
D: TRBD1
size: NA
CDR3: CASSSGTGAPYEQYF
DNA: TGTGCCAGCAGTTCCGGGACAGGGGCACCCTACGAGCAGTACTTC

J: TRBJ1-2
V: TRBV9
D: TRBD1
size: NA
CDR3: CASSASRTGDGYTF
DNA: TGTGCCAGCAGCGCCTCCCGGACAGGGGATGGCTACACCTTC

J: TRBJ1-5
V: TRBV19
D: NA
size: NA
CDR3: CASRATGTASQPQHF
DNA: TGTGCCAGTAGGGCCACAGGGACGGCGAGTCAGCCCCAGCATTTT

J: TRBJ2-3
V: TRBV7-3
D: TRBD2
size: few
CDR3: CASSLRLAGDTQYF
DNA: TGTGCCAGCAGCTTAAGACTAGCGGGAGATACGCAGTATTTT

J: TRBJ1-4
V: TRBV5-1
D: NA
size: few
CDR3: CASSPGTKLEKLFF
DNA: TGCGCCAGCAGCCCCGGGACAAAGCTAGAAAAACTGTTTTTT

J: TRBJ1-6
V: TRBV30
D: NA
size: NA
CDR3: CARELNSPLHF
DNA: TGTGCCCGCGAACTGAATTCACCCCTCCACTTT

J: TRBJ2-3
V: TRBV19
D: NA
size: NA
CDR3: CASKVTAGVTDTQYF
DNA: TGTGCCAGTAAAGTCACGGCAGGGGTGACAGATACGCAGTATTTT